The TCR beta chain described here comes from a study of blood T cell repertoires in COVID-19. Turning to the study itself: Sites across the United States, Italy and Spain contributed samples from acute and convalescent COVID-19. Sources were T cells, B-cell-depleted T cells, or PBMCs; the material itself was cDNA or gDNA.

Germline CDR1 and CDR2: SGHRS and YFSETQ. CDR3 length: 17 residues. V was clipped by 4 bases and J by 0 bases; unmatched bases: 9. Per the original methods: Reference gene primers were amplified, and this amplification served to estimate nucleated cell counts. Some clones are missing from TCRdb's copy, which holds only in-frame ones; the method was immunoSEQ multiplex PCR. Clonal size and the V and J genes are those of that table, whereas D and trimming came from the DNA. The data hold about 260,000 clones, with 88% observed a single time. This sequence was found in a human donor in a cohort sampled during active COVID-19. The chain employs TRBV5-1 and TRBJ1-4, with TRBD1 matching 7 bases. Input material: peripheral blood. This chain's CDR3 is CASSLGQEVSTNEKLFF. For the CDR3, the DNA is TGCGCCAGCAGCCTTGGACAGGAGGTTTCAACTAATGAAAAACTGTTTTTT.